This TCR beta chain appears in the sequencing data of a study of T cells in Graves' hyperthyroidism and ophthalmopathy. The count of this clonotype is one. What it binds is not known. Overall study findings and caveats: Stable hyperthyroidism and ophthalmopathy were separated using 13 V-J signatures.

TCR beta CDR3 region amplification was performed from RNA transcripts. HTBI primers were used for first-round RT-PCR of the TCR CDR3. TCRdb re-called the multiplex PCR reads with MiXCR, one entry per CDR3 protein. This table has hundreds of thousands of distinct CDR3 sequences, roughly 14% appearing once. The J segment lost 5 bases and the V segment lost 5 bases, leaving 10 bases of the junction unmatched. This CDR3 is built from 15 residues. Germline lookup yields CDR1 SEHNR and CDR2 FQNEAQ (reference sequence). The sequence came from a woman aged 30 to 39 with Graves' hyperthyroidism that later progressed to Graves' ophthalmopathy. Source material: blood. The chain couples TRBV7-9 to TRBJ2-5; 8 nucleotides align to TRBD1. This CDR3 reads CASSPVDRAGETQYF. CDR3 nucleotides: TGTGCCAGCAGCCCAGTGGACAGGGCGGGTGAGACCCAGTACTTC.